This entry lists 29 T cell receptor beta chains sequenced from one sample in a study of shared clonotypes between healthy human individuals. Repertoires were generated with immunoSEQ multiplex PCR, while TCRdb's copy carries only in-frame clones and drops some. The sample includes roughly 2,500,000 clones, approximately 93% of them seen just once. Sample: naive CD4+ T cells from PBMCs. Indicated subset: CD45RA+ positively selected. These receptors all come from a man aged 18 to 29 in good health. Some clones in this sample may be carry-over from other donors' samples.

The rearrangement uses TRBV7-9 and TRBJ1-3; perhaps TRBD1 as D (5 bases). The CDR3 runs 15 residues. V was trimmed by 1 base and J by 4 bases, leaving 11 bases between them. Per germline, CDR1 SEHNR and CDR2 FQNEAQ (reference sequence). CDR3 residues: CASSLVGGRGNTIYF. The CDR3 DNA sequence: TGTGCCAGCAGCTTAGTTGGGGGACGAGGAAACACCATATATTTT.

The rearrangement links TRBV6-5 to TRBJ2-2; weak D call: TRBD2 (5 bases). The germline V and J ends were trimmed by 4 bases and 13 bases, with 16 bases remaining between them. CDR3 length: 13 amino acids. Germline CDR1 MNHEY, CDR2 SVGAGI. As DNA, the CDR3 is TGTGCCAGCAGTTCCCGGGATGGGATGGCGCTGTTTTTT. The encoded protein is CASSSRDGMALFF.

This chain joins TRBV11-2 and TRBJ2-1, with D possibly TRBD1 on 6 matching bases. CDR3 length: 13 amino acids. Trimming shortened V by 5 bases and J by 5 bases, and 10 bases separated the two germline ends. The germline gives CDR1 SGHAT, CDR2 FQNNGV. The CDR3 is CASSQGTNNEQFF. In DNA form, the CDR3 reads TGTGCCAGCAGCCAAGGGACAAACAATGAGCAGTTCTTC. The full variable domain, its missing parts supplied by reference TRBV11-2 and TRBJ2-1, is EAGVAQSPRYKIIEKRQSVAFWCNPISGHATLYWYQQILGQGPKLLIQFQNNGVVDDSQLPKDRFSAERLKGVDSTLKIQPAKLEDSAVYLCASSQGTNNEQFFGPGTRLTVL.

The chain combines TRBV6-6 with TRBJ2-3, with 7 bases identical to TRBD2. J lost 5 bases, V lost 0 bases, and 5 bases had no gene match. The CDR3 spans 15 residues. Germline V lookup: CDR1 MNHNY, CDR2 SVGAGI (reference sequence). The CDR3 here is CASSYSQRGKDTQYF. In nucleotides, the CDR3 is TGTGCCAGCAGTTACTCTCAGCGGGGAAAAGATACGCAGTATTTT.

This clone was counted a single time. The genes are TRBV28 and TRBJ2-5, with D tentatively TRBD1 (6 bases). The J call may be in error: the DNA end matches TRBJ2-7 better. The germline V gene has CDR1 MDHEN and CDR2 SYDVKM. The CDR3 has 14 amino acids. CDR3 sequence: CASRARQVYLEQYF. The CDR3 DNA sequence: TGTGCCAGCAGGGCGAGACAGGTCTATCTCGAGCAGTACTTC.

The DNA for the CDR3 is TGTGCCAGCAGCAAACTAGCGGGAGGGCCGGGGTACAATGAGCAGTTCTTC. This gives the protein CASSKLAGGPGYNEQFF. This chain joins TRBV21-1 and TRBJ2-1; the table assigns TRBD2, which was not confirmed against the DNA. TRBV21-1 is classified as a pseudogene. CDR3 size: 17 residues.

This clone appeared once. The chain uses TRBV7-6 and TRBJ1-3; 7 bases line up with TRBD1. With 2 bases clipped from V and 2 bases from J, the junction kept 9 bases outside the gene matches. This CDR3 spans 17 amino acids. CDR1 is SGHVS, CDR2 FNYEAQ, per germline. CDR3 protein: CASSLRSGQAPGNTIYF. CDR3 nucleotides: TGTGCCAGCAGCTTACGATCCGGACAGGCCCCTGGAAACACCATATATTTT.

This chain joins TRBV6-5 and TRBJ1-5; D ambiguous. In germline, CDR1 is MNHEY, CDR2 SVGAGI. The CDR3 has 16 residues. Trimming removed 0 bases from V and 2 bases from J, with 11 bases in between. DNA of the CDR3: TGTGCCAGCAGTTACTCGGCGCCCAATGGCAATCAGCCCCAGCATTTT. Its translation: CASSYSAPNGNQPQHF.

This clone showed up just once. The gene calls are TRBV5-6 and TRBJ2-3; tentative D call: TRBD1 (5 bases). CDR1 and CDR2 (germline): SGHDT, YYEEEE. V shed 7 bases and J shed 1 base, with 13 bases lying between them. This CDR3 contains 14 residues. CDR3 in DNA: TGTGCCAGCGAAGCAGGGCTGGGCACAGATACGCAGTATTTT. This translates into CASEAGLGTDTQYF.

A word on this clone: Distinct nucleotide sequences in the sample also encode this CDR3. V is TRBV5-6 and J is TRBJ2-7; D could derive from TRBD1 or TRBD2 (5 bases each). Germline-derived CDR1 and CDR2 are SGHDT and YYEEEE. Trimming removed 4 bases from V and 4 bases from J, with 12 bases in between. The CDR3 loop spans 13 amino acids. CDR3 sequence (DNA): TGTGCCAGCAGCCCGGGACCGAATTACGAGCAGTACTTC. Translating it yields CASSPGPNYEQYF.

This sequence joins TRBV5-1 and TRBJ1-1; unclear D gene. V was pared by 2 bases and J by 0 bases, with 11 bases between. The CDR3 consists of 15 residues. Germline CDR1 and CDR2: SGHRS and YFSETQ. The DNA of the CDR3 is TGCGCCAGCAGCTTCCAGACCGCTTTGAACACTGAAGCTTTCTTT. Translated, it gives CASSFQTALNTEAFF.

This clone was seen once. The rearrangement joins TRBV5-1 to TRBJ2-7; perhaps TRBD2 as D (8 bases). CDR3 length: 15 amino acids. Germline loops: CDR1 SGHRS, CDR2 YFSETQ. Trimming shortened V by 4 bases and J by 0 bases, and 14 bases separated the two germline ends. The CDR3 DNA sequence: TGCGCCAGCAGCCCGGGAGGGGGCCTCTCCTACGAGCAGTACTTC. Translating it yields CASSPGGGLSYEQYF.

This chain joins TRBV28 and TRBJ2-2; no clear D. V was pared by 3 bases and J by 0 bases, with 11 bases between. The CDR3 extends over 16 amino acids. The germline V gene has CDR1 MDHEN and CDR2 SYDVKM. In DNA, the CDR3 is TGTGCCAGCAGTTTTCTGGGTGCGCCGAACACCGGGGAGCTGTTTTTT. Translating gives CASSFLGAPNTGELFF. The variable domain in full, completed from reference TRBV28 and TRBJ2-2, reads DVKVTQSSRYLVKRTGEKVFLECVQDMDHENMFWYRQDPGLGLRLIYFSYDVKMKEKGDIPEGYSVSREKKERFSLILESASTNQTSMYLCASSFLGAPNTGELFFGEGSRLTVL.

The J gene is TRBJ1-5, the V gene TRBV28; D is undetermined. This CDR3 is 13 amino acids long. Germline CDR1 reads MDHEN; CDR2 reads SYDVKM. The V end was cut by 4 bases, the J end by 7 bases, with 11 bases between. DNA of the CDR3: TGTGCCAGCAGTTCCCCACCAAGGCAGCCCCAGCATTTT. It specifies CASSSPPRQPQHF.

The chain uses TRBV15 and TRBJ1-5; D gene unclear. Trimming pared 4 bases from V and 7 bases from J, leaving 14 bases between. CDR1 and CDR2 (germline): LNHNV, YYDKDF (reference sequence). This CDR3 spans 14 amino acids. The CDR3 loop reads CATSKDHTSQPQHF. In nucleotides, the CDR3 is TGTGCCACCAGCAAAGACCACACTAGCCAGCCCCAGCATTTT.

Turning to this clone: Other DNA sequences in this specimen translate into the identical CDR3. The rearrangement joins TRBV7-2 to TRBJ1-5, with 7 bases fitting TRBD1. After removal of 4 bases from V and 4 bases from J, the junction contained 4 bases not matched to a gene. This CDR3 spans 14 amino acids. The V gene's germline CDR1 is SGHTA and CDR2 FQGNSA. The CDR3 sequence is CASSSRDSNQPQHF. The CDR3 DNA reads as TGTGCCAGCAGCTCTCGGGACAGTAATCAGCCCCAGCATTTT. The full variable domain, completed using reference TRBV7-2 and TRBJ1-5, is GAGVSQSPSNKVTEKGKDVELRCDPISGHTALYWYRQSLGQGLEFLIYFQGNSAPDKSGLPSDRFSAERTGGSVSTLTIQRTQQEDSAVYLCASSSRDSNQPQHFGDGTRLSIL.

The J gene is TRBJ2-7, the V gene TRBV5-5; D may be TRBD2 (6 bases). Looked up from germline, CDR1 is SGHKS and CDR2 is YYEKEE (reference sequence). Trimming took 4 bases from V and 2 from J, leaving 13 bases between them. The CDR3 contains 14 residues. In nucleotides, the CDR3 is TGTGCCAGCAGCAGCAGCGGGTCTACCTACGAGCAGTACTTC. Translation: CASSSSGSTYEQYF.

V is TRBV9 and J is TRBJ2-1; D not certain. This CDR3 contains 15 residues. Germline V gene sequence: CDR1 SGDLS, CDR2 YYNGEE. V was cut by 9 bases and J by 0 bases, with 16 bases left in between. CDR3 DNA sequence: TGTGCCAACCTTCCCCTACACGGCTCCTACAATGAGCAGTTCTTC. This sequence encodes CANLPLHGSYNEQFF.

This chain uses TRBV2 with TRBJ1-3; 7 bases align to TRBD1. V was pared by 6 bases and J by 0 bases, with 5 bases of the junction left unmatched. This CDR3 spans 15 amino acids. Germline V gene data show CDR1 as SNHLY and CDR2 as FYNNEI. CDR3: CASRSGQSSGNTIYF. DNA for the CDR3: TGTGCCAGCAGATCGGGACAGAGCTCTGGAAACACCATATATTTT.

This clone was recorded once. This sample includes further DNA sequences coding for the same CDR3. The chain recombines TRBV6-5 with TRBJ1-3; 8 bases line up with TRBD1. Germline V CDR1 and CDR2: MNHEY, SVGAGI. With 6 bases clipped from V and 3 bases from J, the junction kept 4 bases outside the gene matches. This CDR3 comprises 14 residues. In DNA form, the CDR3 reads TGTGCCAGCAGCCGGACAGGGAGTGGAAACACCATATATTTT. Translation: CASSRTGSGNTIYF.

The chain carries TRBV28 and TRBJ2-6, with D possibly being TRBD1 or TRBD2 (6 bases each). The CDR3 is 16 amino acids. V was cut by 2 bases and J by 0 bases, with 8 bases left in between. CDR1 and CDR2 from the germline V gene are MDHEN and SYDVKM. DNA of the CDR3: TGTGCCAGCAGTTTACCGGGGGCCTCTGGGGCCAACGTCCTGACTTTC. Its translation is CASSLPGASGANVLTF.

This chain links TRBV7-3 with TRBJ2-1; D not certain. The CDR3 runs to 11 residues. Trimming removed 5 bases at V and 9 bases at J, with 8 bases between. The germline V gene has CDR1 SGHTA and CDR2 FQGTGA. In DNA, the CDR3 is TGTGCCAGCAGCCCCGGTTCTGAGCAGTTCTTC. It encodes CASSPGSEQFF.

CDR3 protein: CVTDPTRPGETQYF. DNA for the CDR3: TGTGTCACTGACCCTACAAGGCCTGGGGAGACCCAGTACTTC. The chain couples TRBV6-1 to TRBJ2-5; no clear D gene. Germline CDR1 MNHNS, CDR2 SASEGT. CDR3 length: 14 amino acids.

The chain couples TRBV28 to TRBJ2-7; 10 bases agree with TRBD1. Looked up from germline, CDR1 is MDHEN and CDR2 is SYDVKM. Trimming took 10 bases from V and 1 from J; bases not matched to a gene: 22. CDR3 length: 19 residues. CDR3 amino acids: CATQAGLGQGVRYSYEQYF. CDR3 nucleotides: TGTGCCACCCAGGCAGGGCTAGGACAGGGGGTTCGATATTCCTACGAGCAGTACTTC.

This chain connects TRBV19 to TRBJ2-2; no clear D gene. Germline CDR1 and CDR2: LNHDA and SQIVND (reference sequence). CDR3 length: 15 residues. Trimming took 7 bases from V and 0 from J, leaving 12 bases between them. The CDR3 spells CASTRAASNTGELFF. The CDR3, as DNA: TGTGCCAGTACACGGGCAGCCTCGAACACCGGGGAGCTGTTTTTT.

V and J are TRBV18 and TRBJ2-1; 7 bases fit TRBD1. V was pared by 6 bases and J by 2 bases, with 7 bases of the junction left unmatched. The germline V gene encodes CDR1 KGHSH and CDR2 LQKENI. The CDR3 has 15 amino acids. The CDR3 is CASSLQGITYNEQFF. The CDR3, as DNA: TGTGCCAGCTCGTTACAGGGGATTACCTACAATGAGCAGTTCTTC.

This chain connects TRBV29-1 to TRBJ2-2, with TRBD1 identical over 12 bases. Trimming removed 3 bases from V and 3 bases from J; junction bases left unmatched: 11. CDR1 and CDR2 from the germline V gene are SQVTM and ANQGSEA. The CDR3 is 18 residues long. The DNA of the CDR3 is TGCAGCGTTGACCCCGGGACAGGGGGCGCGTCCTACACCGGGGAGCTGTTTTTT. This gives the protein CSVDPGTGGASYTGELFF.

This chain links TRBV6-5 with TRBJ2-3, with D possibly matching TRBD2 (6 bases). The V end was cut by 6 bases, the J end by 0 bases, with 10 bases between. The CDR3 sequence is 14 residues long. The V gene's germline CDR1 is MNHEY and CDR2 SVGAGI. CDR3 bases: TGTGCCAGCAGAACCGGGACTAGCACAGATACGCAGTATTTT. Its protein product is CASRTGTSTDTQYF.

The V call is TRBV5-8, the J call TRBJ1-1; 10 bases are a match to TRBD1. With V trimmed by 5 bases and J by 4 bases, 2 bases remained unmatched. Germline CDR1 and CDR2: SGHTS and YDEGEE. The CDR3 has 13 amino acids. The CDR3 loop reads CASRRTGGTEAFF. Written as DNA, the CDR3 is TGTGCCAGCAGGCGGACAGGGGGCACTGAAGCTTTCTTT.